These 5 T cell receptor beta chains came from one sample sequenced in a study of blood T cell repertoires in COVID-19 (dated by TCRdb to about 2020). Libraries were prepared through the immunoSEQ multiplex PCR assay. Here the immuneACCESS table is served through TCRdb, limited to in-frame sequences with V and J called. Missing clones are a known gap in these copies; in checked studies unresolved V genes cover under half, and the rest lacks a known reason. Present in this sample are roughly 230,000 clones, around 81% of which were seen just once. 3.4% of the sample comes from the top ten. The specimen sequenced was PBMCs or T cells enriched from blood (not recorded which). Source of these receptors: a man aged 45-65 years who had recovered from COVID-19.

The chain joins TRBV25-1 to TRBJ1-1; no reliable D call. This CDR3 contains 12 residues. Looked up from germline, CDR1 is MGHDK and CDR2 is SYGVNS. The V end lost 5 bases, the J end lost 6 bases, and 10 bases lay between the germline ends. In DNA form, the CDR3 reads TGTGCCAGCAGTAAGACTAGGGCTGAAGCTTTCTTT. Residues: CASSKTRAEAFF.

The genes are TRBV9 and TRBJ1-4; 8 positions match TRBD1. The CDR3 extends over 15 amino acids. V shed 3 bases and J 4 bases; nucleotides not matched to a gene: 5. CDR1 SGDLS and CDR2 YYNGEE come from the germline V gene. CDR3 bases: TGTGCCAGCAGCGACGGGACAGGTTATAATGAAAAACTGTTTTTT. Its protein is CASSDGTGYNEKLFF.

The chain is built from TRBV7-9 and TRBJ1-6; D is uncertain. V lost 4 bases, J lost 0 bases, and 13 bases lay in between. Germline V gives CDR1 SEHNR, CDR2 FQNEAQ (reference sequence). This CDR3 spans 17 amino acids. CDR3 sequence (DNA): TGTGCCAGCAGCTCGGACGCCCGGGGCTCCTATAATTCACCCCTCCACTTT. It encodes CASSSDARGSYNSPLHF. The full variable domain, rest sourced from reference TRBV7-9 and TRBJ1-6, is DTGVSQNPRHKITKRGQNVTFRCDPISEHNRLYWYRQTLGQGPEFLTYFQNEAQLEKSRLLSDRFSAERPKGSFSTLEIQRTEQGDSAMYLCASSSDARGSYNSPLHFGNGTRLTVT.

This clone was recorded only once. The chain combines TRBV19 with TRBJ1-1; D is unresolved. The V and J ends lost 10 bases and 1 base respectively, with 13 bases between them. This CDR3 is 13 amino acids long. Germline V gene data show CDR1 as LNHDA and CDR2 as SQIVND (reference sequence). CDR3 nucleotides: TGTGCCACCTCCGAGGCAGCGAACACTGAAGCTTTCTTT. Protein sequence: CATSEAANTEAFF. Using reference TRBV19 and TRBJ1-1 for the parts outside the CDR3, the full variable domain is DGGITQSPKYLFRKEGQNVTLSCEQNLNHDAMYWYRQDPGQGLRLIYYSQIVNDFQKGDIAEGYSVSREKKESFPLTVTSAQKNPTAFYLCATSEAANTEAFFGQGTRLTVV.

The chain joins TRBV7-3 to TRBJ2-2; D possibly corresponds to TRBD2 (6 bases). Trimming pared 11 bases from V and 5 bases from J, leaving 12 bases between. Germline V gene lookup returns CDR1 SGHTA and CDR2 FQGTGA. The CDR3 runs 12 residues. In DNA, the CDR3 is TGTGCCTCCGGGGACTGGACCGGGGAGCTGTTTTTT. This sequence encodes CASGDWTGELFF.